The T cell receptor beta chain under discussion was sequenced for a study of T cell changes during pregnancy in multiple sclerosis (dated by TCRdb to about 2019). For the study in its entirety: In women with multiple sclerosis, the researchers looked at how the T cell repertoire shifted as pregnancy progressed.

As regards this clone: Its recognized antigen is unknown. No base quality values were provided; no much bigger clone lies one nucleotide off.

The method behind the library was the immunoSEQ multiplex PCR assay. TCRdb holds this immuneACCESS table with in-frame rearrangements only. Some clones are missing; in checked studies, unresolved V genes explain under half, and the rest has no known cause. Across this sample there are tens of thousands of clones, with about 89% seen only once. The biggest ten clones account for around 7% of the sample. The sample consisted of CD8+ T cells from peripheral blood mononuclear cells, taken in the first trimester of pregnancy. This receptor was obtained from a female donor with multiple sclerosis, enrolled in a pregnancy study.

The DNA reads as follows: TGTGCCAGCAGCTTATGGACAGGGGATAATGAAAAACTGTTTTTT. Its amino acids are CASSLWTGDNEKLFF. Here the chain combines TRBV7-9 and TRBJ1-4; 9 middle bases align to TRBD1. Trimming takes 2 bases off V and 4 bases off J; junction bases not matched to a gene: 2. As encoded in the germline V gene (reference sequence), CDR1 is SEHNR while CDR2 is FQNEAQ. Measured from the cysteine to the phenylalanine, the CDR3 is 15 residues long. Only the CDR3 part of the read is kept: 45 bases, read in frame from the first base.